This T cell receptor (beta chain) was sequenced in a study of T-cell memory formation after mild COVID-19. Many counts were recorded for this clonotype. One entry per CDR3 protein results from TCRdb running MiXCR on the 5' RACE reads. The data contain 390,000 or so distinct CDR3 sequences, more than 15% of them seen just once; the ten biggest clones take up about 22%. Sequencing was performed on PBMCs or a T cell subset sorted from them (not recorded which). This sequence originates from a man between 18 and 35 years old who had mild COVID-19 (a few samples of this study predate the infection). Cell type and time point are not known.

CDR3 in amino acids: CSARWGSGNTIYF. The CDR3 DNA follows: TGCAGTGCTAGATGGGGTTCTGGAAACACCATATATTTT. This chain connects TRBV20-1 to TRBJ1-3, with unresolved D. The CDR3 totals 13 residues. Per the germline V gene, CDR1 is DFQATT and CDR2 is SNEGSKA (reference sequence). With 2 bases removed from V and 1 base from J, the gap between germline ends came to 6 bases.